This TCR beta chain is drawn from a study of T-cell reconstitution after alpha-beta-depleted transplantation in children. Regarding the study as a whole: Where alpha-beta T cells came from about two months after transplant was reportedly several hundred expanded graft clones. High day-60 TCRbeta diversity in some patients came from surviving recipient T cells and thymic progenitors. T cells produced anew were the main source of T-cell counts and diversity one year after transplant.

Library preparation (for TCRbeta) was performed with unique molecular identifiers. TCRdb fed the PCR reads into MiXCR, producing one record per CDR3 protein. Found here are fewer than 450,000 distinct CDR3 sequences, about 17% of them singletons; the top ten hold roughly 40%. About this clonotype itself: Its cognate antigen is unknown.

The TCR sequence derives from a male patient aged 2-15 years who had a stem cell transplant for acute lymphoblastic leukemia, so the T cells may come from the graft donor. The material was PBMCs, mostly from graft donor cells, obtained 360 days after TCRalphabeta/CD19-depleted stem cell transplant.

For the CDR3, the DNA is TGTGCCAGCAATTCCGAGGGGCCCACGAACACCGGGGAGCTGTTTTTT. Protein: CASNSEGPTNTGELFF. The genes are TRBV28 and TRBJ2-2; possibly TRBD1 or TRBD2 for D (5 bases each). Trimming took off 7 bases at V and 0 bases at J, with 15 bases between the two ends. The CDR3 spans 16 residues. CDR1 is MDHEN and CDR2 is SYDVKM in the germline V gene.